The 4 T cell receptor beta chains given below trace back to one sample, sequenced in a study of T-cell reconstitution after alpha-beta-depleted transplantation in children. The TCRbeta library was prepared with unique molecular identifiers. TCRdb used MiXCR to reprocess the PCR reads, holding one entry per CDR3 protein. The sample includes around 140,000 distinct CDR3 sequences, 8% to 10% seen only once; the top ten take 15% to 20%. The specimen comprised PBMCs, mostly from graft donor cells, sampled 180 days after TCRalphabeta/CD19-depleted stem cell transplant. These receptors all come from a female patient aged 2-15 years who had a stem cell transplant for congenital amegakaryocytic thrombocytopenia, so the T cells may come from the graft donor.

In its sample, this clonotype was seen many times. This chain uses TRBV7-9 with TRBJ2-1; no definite D call. The CDR3 consists of 12 residues. The germline V gene has CDR1 SEHNR and CDR2 FQNEAQ (reference sequence). Trimming removed 3 bases from V and 8 bases from J, with 8 bases in between. The CDR3 loop reads CASSFLSDEQFF. In DNA, the CDR3 is TGTGCCAGCAGCTTTTTATCCGATGAGCAGTTCTTC.

This chain uses TRBV25-1 with TRBJ1-5; D may be TRBD1 (5 bases). Germline assignment: CDR1 MGHDK and CDR2 SYGVNS. V lost 1 base to trimming and J lost 6 bases, with 10 bases between them. This CDR3 has 14 amino acids. The CDR3 loop is CASSEFGDFQPQHF. The CDR3 region has the DNA TGTGCCAGCAGTGAATTTGGGGACTTTCAGCCCCAGCATTTT.

This clonotype was seen repeatedly, ten times or more. The V call is TRBV28, the J call TRBJ2-4, with a weak D call TRBD2 (6 bases). The germline CDR1 and CDR2 sequences are MDHEN and SYDVKM. The CDR3 consists of 14 residues. With 3 bases removed from V and 6 bases from J, the gap between germline ends came to 12 bases. The CDR3 DNA sequence: TGTGCCAGCAGTTTCGGGGGATCCCTAAACATTCAGTACTTC. This encodes CASSFGGSLNIQYF.

This clonotype was detected many times. The chain recombines TRBV10-3 with TRBJ2-5; perhaps TRBD1 as D (6 bases). V lost 6 bases and J 0 bases, leaving 8 bases between the germline ends. CDR3 length: 13 amino acids. CDR1 is ENHRY and CDR2 is SYGVKD in the germline V gene. CDR3 sequence reads: CAISQGYQETQYF. DNA for the CDR3: TGTGCCATCAGCCAGGGGTACCAAGAGACCCAGTACTTC.